This TCR beta chain was identified in a study of type 1 and type 2 diabetes patients. This clonotype was detected a few times. Its target is not known. The CDR3 length is 15 residues. Trimming took 3 bases from V and 7 from J; bases not matched to a gene: 9. Germline-derived CDR1 and CDR2 are MDHEN and SYDVKM. PCR was run on genomic DNA. Amplification of the beta chain CDR3 used 30 forward and 13 reverse multiplex primers. A single record per CDR3 protein comes from TCRdb applying MiXCR to the multiplex PCR reads. In the table there are 280,000 or so distinct CDR3 sequences, approximately 50% of which are singletons. Study conclusions and caveats: In type 2 diabetes, highly-expanded CD4+ clones took a median around 4% of reads. Type 1 diabetes repertoires were significantly less diverse than type 2 diabetes ones. Groups were not age- or gender-matched, which may bias interpretation.

Sample: peripheral blood mononuclear cells (PBMCs). J is TRBJ2-7 and V is TRBV28; 10 nucleotides match TRBD2. The sequence was obtained from a man between 18 and 29 years old with type 2 diabetes. CDR3 protein: CASSFTAGGPEEQYF. The CDR3 nucleotides are TGTGCCAGCAGTTTCACAGCGGGAGGGCCGGAGGAGCAGTACTTC.